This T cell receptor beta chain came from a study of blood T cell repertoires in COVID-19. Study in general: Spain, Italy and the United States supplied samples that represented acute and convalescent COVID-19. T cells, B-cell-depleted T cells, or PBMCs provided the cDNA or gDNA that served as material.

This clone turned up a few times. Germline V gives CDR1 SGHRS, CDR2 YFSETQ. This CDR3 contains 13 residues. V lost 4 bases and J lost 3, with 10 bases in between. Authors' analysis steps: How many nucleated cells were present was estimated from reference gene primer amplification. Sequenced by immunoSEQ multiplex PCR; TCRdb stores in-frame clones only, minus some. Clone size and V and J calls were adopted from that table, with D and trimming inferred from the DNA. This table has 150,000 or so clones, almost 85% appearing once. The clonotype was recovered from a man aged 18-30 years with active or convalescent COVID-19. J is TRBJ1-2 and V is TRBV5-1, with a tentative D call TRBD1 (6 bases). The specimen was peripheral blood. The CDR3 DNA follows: TGCGCCAGCAGCCCCGAGGGGGACTATGGCTACACCTTC. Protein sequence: CASSPEGDYGYTF.